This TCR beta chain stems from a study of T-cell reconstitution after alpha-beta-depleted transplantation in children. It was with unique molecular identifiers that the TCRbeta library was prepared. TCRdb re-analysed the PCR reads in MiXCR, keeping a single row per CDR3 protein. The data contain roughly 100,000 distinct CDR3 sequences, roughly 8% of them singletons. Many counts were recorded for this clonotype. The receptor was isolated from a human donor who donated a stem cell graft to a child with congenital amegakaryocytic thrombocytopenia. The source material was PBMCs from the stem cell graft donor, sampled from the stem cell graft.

CDR3 residues: CSVEDRGGTGELFF. CDR3 DNA sequence: TGCAGCGTTGAAGATAGGGGAGGGACCGGGGAGCTGTTTTTT. The chain has TRBV29-1 and TRBJ2-2, with TRBD2 matching over 7 bases. CDR1 SQVTM and CDR2 ANQGSEA come from the germline V gene. V was pared by 0 bases and J by 5 bases, with 3 bases of the junction left unmatched. The CDR3 runs 14 residues.